Below, 19 T cell receptor beta chains from the same sample are listed, as sequenced in a study of blood T cell repertoires in COVID-19. Libraries were prepared by immunoSEQ multiplex PCR; TCRdb keeps only in-frame clonotypes and omits some of them. The repertoire holds about 430,000 clones, with more than 70% as singletons. The material sequenced was PBMCs or T cells enriched from blood (not recorded which). The receptors derive from a woman under 30 who had been exposed to COVID-19.

This clone turned up a few times. The chain joins TRBV7-8 to TRBJ2-7; 8 bases align to TRBD1. The germline CDR1 and CDR2 sequences are SGHVS and FQNEAQ. This CDR3 spans 12 amino acids. J lost 6 bases, V lost 7 bases, and 5 bases had no gene match. CDR3 DNA sequence: TGTGCCAGCACCCGGACAGGGTCCGAGCAGTACTTC. As protein: CASTRTGSEQYF.

This chain uses TRBV27 with TRBJ2-3; D gene unclear. Trimming removed 7 bases from V and 1 base from J, with 9 bases in between. The CDR3 loop spans 13 amino acids. Germline V CDR1 and CDR2: MNHEY, SMNVEV (reference sequence). DNA of the CDR3: TGTGCCAGCATACGTCGGGGCACAGATACGCAGTATTTT. It translates to CASIRRGTDTQYF.

The rearrangement joins TRBV19 to TRBJ1-5; D remains unclear. Germline CDR1 and CDR2: LNHDA and SQIVND (reference sequence). The ends were cut back, 5 bases at V and 3 bases at J, with 11 bases in the middle. The CDR3 totals 14 residues. This chain's CDR3 is CASSPDNPNQPQHF. The CDR3 DNA sequence: TGTGCCAGTAGTCCAGACAATCCCAATCAGCCCCAGCATTTT.

This clone came up once. The V and J genes are TRBV11-1 and TRBJ2-1; tentatively, D is TRBD1 (5 bases). The CDR3 loop spans 15 amino acids. V lost 0 bases and J 6 bases, leaving 12 bases between the germline ends. From germline, CDR1 is SGHAT and CDR2 FQDESV (reference sequence). CDR3: CASSLAAGSLNEQFF. DNA for the CDR3: TGTGCCAGCAGCTTAGCGGCAGGGTCCCTCAATGAGCAGTTCTTC.

This clone was seen a few times. The chain uses TRBV9 and TRBJ2-7; TRBD1 agrees at 7 bases. This CDR3 has 13 residues. The trim removed 4 bases at V and 6 bases at J, leaving 7 bases unmatched. The germline V gene has CDR1 SGDLS and CDR2 YYNGEE. The CDR3 DNA is TGTGCCAGCAGCCCGAGGACAGGTTCCGAGCAGTACTTC. Residues: CASSPRTGSEQYF.

The chain is built from TRBV5-1 and TRBJ2-1, with D possibly TRBD2 on 6 matching bases. CDR3 length: 16 residues. V lost 0 bases and J 6 bases, leaving 16 bases between the germline ends. In germline, CDR1 is SGHRS, CDR2 YFSETQ. Here the CDR3 DNA reads TGCGCCAGCAGCTTGGGCGGGGAAACCAGAAGCAATGAGCAGTTCTTC. It yields the protein CASSLGGETRSNEQFF.

This CDR3 reads CASSLPGQGARKDYGYTF. CDR3 bases: TGCGCCAGCAGCTTACCGGGACAGGGGGCGCGGAAGGACTATGGCTACACCTTC. This sequence joins TRBV5-1 and TRBJ1-2, with 12 bases fitting TRBD1. With 2 bases clipped from V and 3 bases from J, the junction kept 11 bases outside the gene matches. The germline gives CDR1 SGHRS, CDR2 YFSETQ. The CDR3 is made up of 18 amino acids.

The chain couples TRBV19 to TRBJ2-4; D is possibly TRBD2 (6 bases). CDR3 length equals 19 residues. Trimming removed 5 bases from V and 0 bases from J, with 23 bases in between. Per germline, CDR1 LNHDA and CDR2 SQIVND (reference sequence). For the CDR3, the DNA is TGTGCCAGTAGTTATCGTCCATCGAGGGGAGGCCCAGCCAAAAACATTCAGTACTTC. Translated: CASSYRPSRGGPAKNIQYF.

The chain couples TRBV4-2 to TRBJ1-3; possibly TRBD1 for D (6 bases). The ends were cut back, 0 bases at V and 0 bases at J, with 12 bases in the middle. This CDR3 is built from 17 residues. Germline CDR1 LGHNA, CDR2 YNFKEQ. The CDR3 region has the DNA TGTGCCAGCAGCCAAGACCTGGGGGGGGCCTCTGGAAACACCATATATTTT. This translates into CASSQDLGGASGNTIYF.

About this clone itself: This sample also contains other DNA sequences that code for the same CDR3. CDR3 sequence (DNA): TGCGCCAGCAGCTTGGCCTCGGGCACAGATACGCAGTATTTT. Residues: CASSLASGTDTQYF. This rearrangement joins TRBV5-1 to TRBJ2-3; D is unresolved. Deletions cut 0 bases from V and 1 base from J, with 6 bases between. CDR3 length: 14 residues. Germline V gives CDR1 SGHRS, CDR2 YFSETQ.

The chain has TRBV20-1 and TRBJ1-1, with TRBD1 matching over 7 bases. This CDR3 is built from 17 residues. Per germline, CDR1 DFQATT and CDR2 SNEGSKA (reference sequence). J lost 2 bases, V lost 3 bases, and 15 bases had no gene match. The CDR3, as DNA: TGCAGTGCTAGTCCCCGTCTTCTGTACAGGGGAAACACTGAAGCTTTCTTT. This gives the protein CSASPRLLYRGNTEAFF.

This chain connects TRBV5-6 to TRBJ2-1, with TRBD2 identical over 10 bases. V shed 2 bases, J shed 5 bases, and the junction held 13 bases outside the gene matches. There are 18 residues in the CDR3. From germline, CDR1 is SGHDT and CDR2 YYEEEE. CDR3 coding DNA: TGTGCCAGCAGCTTCCTAGCGGGAGTTACAATGGACCACAATGAGCAGTTCTTC. This sequence encodes CASSFLAGVTMDHNEQFF.

The CDR3 is CASSGQVTDTQYF. The CDR3 DNA follows: TGTGCCAGCAGTGGACAGGTCACAGATACGCAGTATTTT. The chain is built from TRBV2 and TRBJ2-3; D is possibly TRBD1 (6 bases). The CDR3 is 13 residues long. Germline CDR1 SNHLY, CDR2 FYNNEI. The germline V and J ends were trimmed by 4 bases and 2 bases, with 7 bases remaining between them.

The V gene is TRBV9, the J gene TRBJ2-5, with a tentative D call TRBD2 (6 bases). V lost 1 base, J lost 4 bases, and 14 bases lay in between. Germline loops: CDR1 SGDLS, CDR2 YYNGEE. The length of the CDR3 is 15 residues. This CDR3 reads CASSVTWTISETQYF. The CDR3 DNA reads TGTGCCAGCAGCGTAACTTGGACTATTTCAGAGACCCAGTACTTC. The full variable domain, its missing parts supplied by reference TRBV9 and TRBJ2-5, is DSGVTQTPKHLITATGQRVTLRCSPRSGDLSVYWYQQSLDQGLQFLIQYYNGEERAKGNILERFSAQQFPDLHSELNLSSLELGDSALYFCASSVTWTISETQYFGPGTRLLVL.

The V gene is TRBV7-3, the J gene TRBJ1-3, with unresolved D. Trimming shortened V by 5 bases and J by 2 bases, and 10 bases separated the two germline ends. CDR1 and CDR2 (germline): SGHTA, FQGTGA. The CDR3 consists of 14 residues. For the CDR3, the DNA is TGTGCCAGCAGCCCAGCCGGGGCTGGAAACACCATATATTTT. This sequence encodes CASSPAGAGNTIYF.

V is TRBV5-4 and J is TRBJ2-7, with TRBD1 matching 8 bases. This CDR3 is built from 13 residues. Per germline, CDR1 SGHNT and CDR2 YYREEE (reference sequence). J was trimmed by 3 bases and V by 3 bases; bases with no gene match: 2. The CDR3 spells CASSSDRVYEQYF. The CDR3 DNA reads as TGTGCCAGCAGCTCGGACAGGGTCTACGAGCAGTACTTC. The full variable domain, completed using reference TRBV5-4 and TRBJ2-7, is ETGVTQSPTHLIKTRGQQVTLRCSSQSGHNTVSWYQQALGQGPQFIFQYYREEENGRGNFPPRFSGLQFPNYSSELNVNALELDDSALYLCASSSDRVYEQYFGPGTRLTVT.

This rearrangement joins TRBV7-3 to TRBJ1-1; tentatively, D is TRBD1 (6 bases). V was pared by 0 bases and J by 1 base, with 12 bases between. The CDR3 extends over 16 amino acids. Germline values: CDR1 SGHTA, CDR2 FQGTGA. The CDR3 sequence is CASSLTGTSTNTEAFF. DNA of the CDR3: TGTGCCAGCAGCTTAACGGGGACAAGTACGAACACTGAAGCTTTCTTT.

The rearrangement uses TRBV10-3 and TRBJ1-2; a possible D gene is TRBD1 (6 bases). V was shortened by 3 bases and J by 8 bases, with 28 bases between the two germline ends. This CDR3 is built from 18 residues. Germline loops: CDR1 ENHRY, CDR2 SYGVKD. As DNA, the CDR3 is TGTGCCATCAGTGACATTGGCGGTACAGGGTTTTTATCTAGGGGCTACACCTTC. It is translated as CAISDIGGTGFLSRGYTF.

This chain uses TRBV7-2 with TRBJ1-6; D uncertain. Trimming cost V 0 bases and J 6 bases, with 6 bases left between them. Germline V lookup: CDR1 SGHTA, CDR2 FQGNSA. This CDR3 has 14 residues. CDR3 nucleotide sequence: TGTGCCAGCAGCTTAGCCGGGATTAATTCACCCCTCCACTTT. Translated, it gives CASSLAGINSPLHF.